This T cell receptor beta chain comes out of a study of cytomegalovirus exposure and HLA in healthy donors. Study-level points and caveats: First-cohort TCR clusters were later found to tend to co-occur in the roughly 110 validation repertoires. Rare sequences made up most TCRs, while some public TCRs were found in many donors.

Germline V gives CDR1 ENHRY, CDR2 SYGVKD. There are 14 residues in the CDR3. V lost 3 bases, J lost 8 bases, and 14 bases lay in between. Libraries were prepared by immunoSEQ multiplex PCR; TCRdb keeps only in-frame clonotypes and omits some of them. The sample includes over 100,000 clones, 88% of them seen just once. Separate from the approximately 600-subject first cohort was the roughly 130-subject validation cohort, to which the donors belonged. Of note for this clone: No antigen is known for it.

This clonotype originated in a woman under 30 in good health and CMV-seronegative. The sequenced sample consisted of PBMCs. The chain links TRBV10-3 to TRBJ2-1; D may be TRBD2 (5 bases). This CDR3 reads CAISDRASRDEQFF. CDR3 DNA: TGTGCCATCAGTGATAGGGCTAGCCGGGATGAGCAGTTCTTC.